This entry lists 31 T cell receptor beta chains sequenced from one sample in a study of blood T cell repertoires in COVID-19. Generated by immunoSEQ multiplex PCR, the TCRdb table keeps only in-frame clones and is missing some. The data show around 15,000 clones, about nine tenths seen once. Material for sequencing was peripheral blood. The receptors were sampled from a man aged 50-59 years with active COVID-19.

This clone was detected once. This chain joins TRBV5-1 and TRBJ2-7; 10 positions match TRBD1. Germline trimming cut 4 bases from V and 4 bases from J; bases unmatched to any gene: 5. The CDR3 is 14 residues long. Germline V lookup: CDR1 SGHRS, CDR2 YFSETQ. CDR3 sequence: CASSLGQGLYEQYF. CDR3 coding DNA: TGCGCCAGCAGCCTGGGACAGGGGCTATACGAGCAGTACTTC.

V usage is TRBV7-9 and J usage is TRBJ2-2; D is possibly TRBD1 (6 bases). The CDR3 totals 15 residues. Germline values: CDR1 SEHNR, CDR2 FQNEAQ (reference sequence). Trimming left V 10 bases short and J 0 bases short, with 15 bases between. For the CDR3, the DNA is TGTGCCACCAAACCCACAGGGACGAACACCGGGGAGCTGTTTTTT. Translating it yields CATKPTGTNTGELFF.

The chain employs TRBV7-2 and TRBJ2-3, with TRBD2 identical over 8 bases. Per germline, CDR1 SGHTA and CDR2 FQGNSA. V was clipped by 5 bases and J by 6 bases; unmatched bases: 7. The CDR3 is 14 amino acids. The CDR3 bases are TGTGCCAGCAGCCTAACGGGAGGGCCCGATACGCAGTATTTT. Amino acids: CASSLTGGPDTQYF.

The J gene is TRBJ1-3, the V gene TRBV9; no clear D gene. V was pared by 7 bases and J by 0 bases, with 14 bases between. Germline CDR1 is SGDLS and CDR2 is YYNGEE. The CDR3 has 15 residues. The CDR3: CASSPTPGSGNTIYF. As DNA, the CDR3 is TGTGCCAGCTCCCCAACCCCGGGCTCTGGAAACACCATATATTTT.

This sequence joins TRBV6-4 and TRBJ1-1; TRBD1 matches at 8 bases. Germline CDR1 is MRHNA and CDR2 is SNTAGT. The trim removed 4 bases at V and 0 bases at J, leaving 1 base unmatched. This CDR3 region has 14 residues. CDR3 DNA: TGTGCCAGCAGTGCAGGGGGCGTGAACACTGAAGCTTTCTTT. As protein: CASSAGGVNTEAFF.

The chain recombines TRBV6-2 or TRBV6-3 with TRBJ1-1; TRBD1 matches 7 bases. V was clipped by 5 bases and J by 5 bases; unmatched bases: 14. The germline CDR1 and CDR2 sequences are MNHEY and SVGEGT. The length of the CDR3 is 16 residues. CDR3 protein: CASSHLTNRGNTEAFF. CDR3 DNA sequence: TGTGCCAGCAGTCACTTAACCAACAGGGGAAATACTGAAGCTTTCTTT.

The J gene is TRBJ2-3, the V gene TRBV9; D ambiguous. Between the trimmed V and J ends, which lost 0 bases and 5 bases, there was a span of 7 bases. Germline V gene sequence: CDR1 SGDLS, CDR2 YYNGEE. The CDR3 is 13 residues long. CDR3 sequence: CASSVAVKDTQYF. In DNA, the CDR3 is TGTGCCAGCAGCGTAGCTGTTAAAGATACGCAGTATTTT.

This clone showed up just once. This rearrangement joins TRBV19 to TRBJ1-6; 7 nucleotides line up with TRBD1. Germline V gene sequence: CDR1 LNHDA, CDR2 SQIVND (reference sequence). J was trimmed by 8 bases and V by 2 bases; bases with no gene match: 6. CDR3 length equals 15 residues. The CDR3 DNA follows: TGTGCCAGTAGTATAACAGGGGAGGTTGATTCACCCCTCCACTTT. Its translation is CASSITGEVDSPLHF.

The chain is built from TRBV7-9 and TRBJ2-1; a weak D match, TRBD1 (6 bases). The CDR3 is made up of 14 amino acids. CDR1 and CDR2 from the germline V gene are SEHNR and FQNEAQ (reference sequence). The germline V and J ends were trimmed by 8 bases and 5 bases, with 16 bases remaining between them. This CDR3 is CASPSGTNNNEQFF. CDR3 coding DNA: TGTGCCAGCCCTTCCGGGACAAATAACAATGAGCAGTTCTTC.

This chain connects TRBV6-2 or TRBV6-3 to TRBJ2-1; the match to TRBD2 covers 8 bases. Per the germline V gene, CDR1 is MNHEY and CDR2 is SVGEGT. The CDR3 consists of 16 residues. V dropped 2 bases and J dropped 6; count of bases not matched to a gene: 9. CDR3 loop: CASSYGIRAGGNEQFF. The CDR3 nucleotides read TGTGCCAGCAGTTACGGTATTAGGGCGGGAGGCAATGAGCAGTTCTTC.

This clone has a handful of counts. CDR3 bases: TGTGCCATCAGTGAGTCCCGCAGGAACACCGGGGAGCTGTTTTTT. This sequence encodes CAISESRRNTGELFF. V is TRBV10-3 and J is TRBJ2-2; D gene ambiguous. Trimming took 0 bases from V and 1 from J, leaving 6 bases between them. This CDR3 comprises 15 residues. The V gene's germline CDR1 is ENHRY and CDR2 SYGVKD.

This chain connects TRBV28 to TRBJ2-7; perhaps TRBD1 as D (6 bases). The CDR3 is 14 residues long. Trimming shortened V by 6 bases and J by 7 bases, and 19 bases separated the two germline ends. Germline assignment: CDR1 MDHEN and CDR2 SYDVKM. This chain's CDR3 is CASRAGTFEGEQYF. The CDR3 DNA reads TGTGCCAGCAGGGCCGGGACATTCGAGGGGGAGCAGTACTTC.

The V and J genes are TRBV7-2 and TRBJ2-5, with D maybe TRBD1 (5 bases). The V gene's germline CDR1 is SGHTA and CDR2 FQGNSA. CDR3 length equals 14 residues. The V end was cut by 1 base, the J end by 9 bases, with 15 bases between. In DNA, the CDR3 is TGTGCCAGCAGCTTAGGTGCAGACCCCAGGGCCCAGTACTTC. It translates to CASSLGADPRAQYF. The full variable domain, its missing parts supplied by reference TRBV7-2 and TRBJ2-5, is GAGVSQSPSNKVTEKGKDVELRCDPISGHTALYWYRQSLGQGLEFLIYFQGNSAPDKSGLPSDRFSAERTGGSVSTLTIQRTQQEDSAVYLCASSLGADPRAQYFGPGTRLLVL.

The CDR3 here is CATSVPTGVQFF. DNA of the CDR3: TGTGCCACCAGCGTGCCGACAGGGGTCCAGTTCTTC. This chain links TRBV15 with TRBJ2-1, with 8 bases fitting TRBD1. V shed 5 bases, J shed 13 bases, and the junction held 7 bases outside the gene matches. The CDR3 runs to 12 residues. Germline V gene sequence: CDR1 LNHNV, CDR2 YYDKDF (reference sequence).

This sequence joins TRBV6-5 and TRBJ1-6; D is ambiguous. The germline V and J ends were trimmed by 3 bases and 9 bases, with 12 bases remaining between them. CDR3 size: 14 residues. CDR1 MNHEY and CDR2 SVGAGI come from the germline V gene. DNA for the CDR3: TGTGCCAGCAGTTATTACATGGGGAGTTCACCCCTCCACTTT. This codes for CASSYYMGSSPLHF.

The rearrangement joins TRBV7-9 to TRBJ2-4, with 14 bases matching TRBD2. V trimming: 1 base; J trimming: 2 bases; junction bases outside the gene matches: 7. CDR3 length equals 19 residues. Germline CDR1 is SEHNR and CDR2 is FQNEAQ (reference sequence). Here the CDR3 reads CASSLVGTSGSSPKNIQYF. In DNA, the CDR3 is TGTGCCAGCAGCTTAGTCGGGACTAGCGGGAGCTCCCCCAAAAACATTCAGTACTTC. The variable domain in full, completed from reference TRBV7-9 and TRBJ2-4, reads DTGVSQNPRHKITKRGQNVTFRCDPISEHNRLYWYRQTLGQGPEFLTYFQNEAQLEKSRLLSDRFSAERPKGSFSTLEIQRTEQGDSAMYLCASSLVGTSGSSPKNIQYFGAGTRLSVL.

The rearrangement uses TRBV10-1 and TRBJ2-3; 9 nucleotides agree with TRBD2. The CDR3 has 15 amino acids. The germline V gene encodes CDR1 WNHNN and CDR2 SYGVQD (reference sequence). V gave up 4 bases and J gave up 7 bases; unmatched junction bases: 9. The chain's CDR3 is CASSGSASGKYTQYF. The DNA of the CDR3 is TGCGCCAGCAGTGGTTCGGCTAGCGGGAAGTATACGCAGTATTTT.

This rearrangement joins TRBV5-4 to TRBJ2-1, with 9 bases identical to TRBD2. CDR1 and CDR2 from the germline V gene are SGHNT and YYREEE (reference sequence). The length of the CDR3 is 16 residues. With 0 bases clipped from V and 7 bases from J, the junction kept 8 bases outside the gene matches. The CDR3 reads CASSLVGGRALNEQFF. The CDR3 DNA sequence: TGTGCCAGCAGCTTGGTGGGCGGGAGGGCCTTGAATGAGCAGTTCTTC.

This sequence joins TRBV29-1 and TRBJ1-2; unclear D gene. CDR3 length: 12 amino acids. Trimming took 7 bases from V and 3 from J, leaving 12 bases between them. In germline, CDR1 is SQVTM, CDR2 ANQGSEA. CDR3 loop: CSGTEGHYGYTF. CDR3 nucleotides: TGCAGCGGGACCGAGGGTCACTATGGCTACACCTTC.

The chain has TRBV5-1 and TRBJ1-1, with a possible D match to TRBD1 (5 bases). CDR1 and CDR2 from the germline V gene are SGHRS and YFSETQ. This CDR3 comprises 15 residues. V was trimmed by 3 bases and J by 3 bases, leaving 15 bases between them. The CDR3 reads CASSSQGYGDTEAFF. In DNA, the CDR3 is TGCGCCAGCAGCTCCCAGGGTTACGGCGACACTGAAGCTTTCTTT.

The chain uses TRBV2 and TRBJ2-1; D is unclear. CDR3 length: 11 amino acids. V was pared by 9 bases and J by 7 bases, with 10 bases between. Per the germline V gene, CDR1 is SNHLY and CDR2 is FYNNEI. The CDR3 bases are TGTGCCAGTGCTAGTTTGAATGAGCAGTTCTTC. It translates to CASASLNEQFF. The full variable domain, with the rest looked up from reference TRBV2 and TRBJ2-1, is EPEVTQTPSHQVTQMGQEVILRCVPISNHLYFYWYRQILGQKVEFLVSFYNNEISEKSEIFDDQFSVERPDGSNFTLKIRSTKLEDSAMYFCASASLNEQFFGPGTRLTVL.

V and J are TRBV5-1 and TRBJ2-7; D possibly corresponds to TRBD1 (6 bases). V was pared by 0 bases and J by 6 bases, with 19 bases between. Germline CDR1 reads SGHRS; CDR2 reads YFSETQ. The CDR3 is 16 amino acids. CDR3 in amino acids: CASSLAYLGTFVEQYF. The CDR3 DNA reads as TGCGCCAGCAGCTTGGCCTACCTAGGGACATTCGTCGAGCAGTACTTC.

This chain links TRBV4-2 with TRBJ2-2; no definite D call. The germline V gene has CDR1 LGHNA and CDR2 YNFKEQ. There are 15 residues in the CDR3. V was clipped by 0 bases and J by 3 bases, with 8 bases between them. The CDR3 nucleotides are TGTGCCAGCAGCCAAGATGGAGTTTACACCGGGGAGCTGTTTTTT. This translates into CASSQDGVYTGELFF.

J is TRBJ1-3 and V is TRBV5-1; D possibly corresponds to TRBD1 (6 bases). The germline gives CDR1 SGHRS, CDR2 YFSETQ. This CDR3 is built from 16 residues. V was clipped by 0 bases and J by 0 bases, with 10 bases between them. The CDR3 nucleotides are TGCGCCAGCAGCTTGGTTGGGACAACCTCTGGAAACACCATATATTTT. This translates into CASSLVGTTSGNTIYF.

V gene TRBV11-2 combines with J gene TRBJ2-1, with TRBD1 matching 8 bases. CDR3 length: 16 residues. Losses at the gene ends were 5 bases for V and 2 bases for J; bases not matched to a gene: 8. Germline CDR1 SGHAT, CDR2 FQNNGV. CDR3 in DNA: TGTGCCAGCAGCCTACGGACAGGGAAGACCTACAATGAGCAGTTCTTC. Translating it yields CASSLRTGKTYNEQFF.

This chain joins TRBV7-2 and TRBJ2-3, with TRBD2 identical over 9 bases. The CDR3 has 18 residues. Trimming at V came to 5 bases and at J to 1 base, leaving 13 bases not matched to a gene. Per germline, CDR1 SGHTA and CDR2 FQGNSA. CDR3 sequence reads: CASSISGRGVGGTDTQYF. Here the CDR3 DNA reads TGTGCCAGCAGCATTAGCGGGAGAGGGGTAGGGGGCACAGATACGCAGTATTTT.

The chain joins TRBV6-1 to TRBJ1-1; tentatively, D is TRBD1 (5 bases). The V and J ends lost 3 bases and 4 bases respectively, with 9 bases between them. CDR3 size: 13 residues. Per germline, CDR1 MNHNS and CDR2 SASEGT. DNA of the CDR3: TGTGCCAGCAGTGATAGGGGTATCACTGAAGCTTTCTTT. It is translated as CASSDRGITEAFF.

The rearrangement links TRBV4-3 to TRBJ1-1, with TRBD1 as a possible D gene (5 bases). This CDR3 is built from 15 residues. Trimming shortened V by 4 bases and J by 0 bases, and 12 bases separated the two germline ends. Germline CDR1 and CDR2: LGHNA and YSLEER. The CDR3 DNA is TGCGCCAGCAGCCGGACACACGATTTGAACACTGAAGCTTTCTTT. Its protein is CASSRTHDLNTEAFF.

The chain has TRBV5-1 and TRBJ2-1; TRBD1 matches 10 bases. The CDR3 is 17 amino acids. Germline V gene lookup returns CDR1 SGHRS and CDR2 YFSETQ. The trim removed 5 bases at V and 0 bases at J, leaving 8 bases unmatched. CDR3 in amino acids: CASRPGTGVNSYNEQFF. The CDR3, as DNA: TGCGCCAGCAGACCCGGGACAGGGGTGAACTCCTACAATGAGCAGTTCTTC.

This clone was detected only a few times. The V and J genes are TRBV11-2 and TRBJ2-7, with 8 bases lining up with TRBD2. The CDR3 is 15 residues long. The J segment lost 4 bases and the V segment lost 5 bases, leaving 10 bases of the junction unmatched. Germline values: CDR1 SGHAT, CDR2 FQNNGV. The CDR3 sequence: CASSPWRGVKYEQYF. CDR3 coding DNA: TGTGCCAGCAGCCCCTGGCGGGGGGTGAAATACGAGCAGTACTTC.

The J gene is TRBJ1-2, the V gene TRBV4-1, with 11 bases identical to TRBD1. From germline, CDR1 is MGHRA and CDR2 YSYEKL. The CDR3 consists of 14 residues. Germline trimming cut 4 bases from V and 6 bases from J; bases unmatched to any gene: 4. The CDR3 region has the DNA TGCGCCAGCAGCCCGGACAGGGGGCGTAATGGCTACACCTTC. It is translated as CASSPDRGRNGYTF.